The 28 T cell receptor beta chains in this list originate from one sample, sequenced in a study of cytomegalovirus exposure and HLA in healthy donors. The study ran its PCR with 60 Vbeta and 13 Jbeta primers. The data were produced by immunoSEQ multiplex PCR, yet TCRdb's version contains in-frame clones alone and is incomplete. This sample carries approximately 190,000 clones, 81% of them seen once, and the ten largest clones take over 3.5%. The sample was PBMCs. The receptors shown here come from a man over 45 in good health and CMV-seronegative.

The rearrangement links TRBV29-1 to TRBJ1-2; 9 bases agree with TRBD1. Germline V lookup: CDR1 SQVTM, CDR2 ANQGSEA. J was trimmed by 9 bases and V by 3 bases; bases with no gene match: 5. This CDR3 has 12 amino acids. In DNA form, the CDR3 reads TGCAGCGTTGACGGACAGGGGTCCCGCTACACCTTC. Translation: CSVDGQGSRYTF.

The sample holds a few counts of this clone. This chain links TRBV6-1 with TRBJ1-1, with a possible D match to TRBD1 (5 bases). The CDR3 has 18 amino acids. Germline V lookup: CDR1 MNHNS, CDR2 SASEGT. Between the trimmed V and J ends, which lost 3 bases and 1 base, there was a span of 21 bases. In DNA form, the CDR3 reads TGTGCCAGCAGTGACCCCAAACGGGGGGGGGTTGCGAACACTGAAGCTTTCTTT. Its protein is CASSDPKRGGVANTEAFF.

This chain links TRBV5-6 with TRBJ2-5; D not resolved. Per the germline V gene, CDR1 is SGHDT and CDR2 is YYEEEE. The CDR3 runs 15 residues. V lost 2 bases, J lost 4 bases, and 15 bases lay in between. CDR3 DNA: TGTGCCAGCAGCTTATTTCAGGTCGTATTAGAGACCCAGTACTTC. It translates to CASSLFQVVLETQYF.

This clone was observed a handful of times. The chain carries TRBV30 and TRBJ2-2; D is possibly TRBD2 (5 bases). V was clipped by 5 bases and J by 4 bases, with 11 bases between them. The CDR3 sequence is 13 residues long. The germline gives CDR1 GTSNPN, CDR2 SVGIG (reference sequence). CDR3 sequence reads: CAWASLATGELFF. DNA of the CDR3: TGTGCCTGGGCGTCGCTAGCCACCGGGGAGCTGTTTTTT.

This clone was seen once. The V gene is TRBV9, the J gene TRBJ2-1; weak D call: TRBD2 (6 bases). The CDR3 is 14 residues long. Germline lookup yields CDR1 SGDLS and CDR2 YYNGEE. Trimming removed 3 bases from V and 0 bases from J, with 7 bases in between. The CDR3 coding sequence is TGTGCCAGCAGCGGGGGGGACTCCTACAATGAGCAGTTCTTC. Protein sequence: CASSGGDSYNEQFF.

This clone has just one count. The chain employs TRBV15 and TRBJ1-2, with no clear D. Between the trimmed V and J ends, which lost 0 bases and 8 bases, there was a span of 13 bases. This CDR3 is 14 amino acids long. Germline-derived CDR1 and CDR2 are LNHNV and YYDKDF (reference sequence). CDR3 sequence: CATSRDRKGGGYTF. The CDR3 coding sequence is TGTGCCACCAGCAGAGATAGGAAAGGAGGGGGCTACACCTTC.

This chain joins TRBV13 and TRBJ1-1, with D uncertain. CDR1 is PRHDT and CDR2 is FYEKMQ in the germline V gene (reference sequence). V lost 8 bases and J lost 1, with 8 bases in between. This CDR3 has 12 residues. CDR3: CASLTGNTEAFF. CDR3 in DNA: TGTGCCAGCTTGACGGGGAACACTGAAGCTTTCTTT.

V is TRBV2 and J is TRBJ2-7; D is uncertain. Germline assignment: CDR1 SNHLY and CDR2 FYNNEI. This CDR3 has 13 amino acids. V was trimmed by 8 bases and J by 0 bases, leaving 11 bases between them. CDR3 amino acids: CASYEISSYEQYF. The DNA of the CDR3 is TGTGCCAGCTACGAGATTAGCTCCTACGAGCAGTACTTC.

V gene TRBV7-3 combines with J gene TRBJ2-3, with unresolved D. CDR1 is SGHTA, CDR2 FQGTGA, per germline. The V and J ends lost 1 base and 1 base respectively, with 15 bases between them. This CDR3 has 17 amino acids. The CDR3: CASSLRAGRSGTDTQYF. CDR3 coding DNA: TGTGCCAGCAGCTTAAGGGCCGGAAGATCTGGCACAGATACGCAGTATTTT.

The chain has TRBV4-1 and TRBJ2-5; TRBD2 is a possible D gene (5 bases). Germline-derived CDR1 and CDR2 are MGHRA and YSYEKL. Trimming pared 0 bases from V and 5 bases from J, leaving 13 bases between. This CDR3 is 15 amino acids long. In DNA, the CDR3 is TGCGCCAGCAGCCAAGACGGAGGACCGCGGGAGACCCAGTACTTC. As protein: CASSQDGGPRETQYF.

The rearrangement joins TRBV7-9 to TRBJ2-1, with 9 positions matching TRBD1. CDR1 and CDR2 (germline): SEHNR, FQNEAQ (reference sequence). Trimming took 5 bases from V and 6 from J; bases not matched to a gene: 8. The CDR3 spans 15 residues. This CDR3 is CASSQTGQGLNEQFF. The CDR3 region has the DNA TGTGCCAGCAGCCAAACGGGACAGGGCCTCAATGAGCAGTTCTTC. The complete variable domain, with remaining parts taken from reference TRBV7-9 and TRBJ2-1, reads DTGVSQNPRHKITKRGQNVTFRCDPISEHNRLYWYRQTLGQGPEFLTYFQNEAQLEKSRLLSDRFSAERPKGSFSTLEIQRTEQGDSAMYLCASSQTGQGLNEQFFGPGTRLTVL.

The chain recombines TRBV11-3 with TRBJ1-1; D is ambiguous. V was clipped by 4 bases and J by 5 bases, with 14 bases between them. CDR3 length: 14 amino acids. Germline loops: CDR1 SGHNT, CDR2 YENEEA. The CDR3 spells CASSSRGGRTEAFF. In DNA form, the CDR3 reads TGTGCCAGCAGCTCCCGAGGAGGGCGGACTGAAGCTTTCTTT.

V is TRBV5-5 and J is TRBJ1-2; maybe TRBD1 (5 bases). Looked up from germline, CDR1 is SGHKS and CDR2 is YYEKEE (reference sequence). The V gene lost 4 bases and the J gene lost 7 bases, with 11 bases spanning the gap. The CDR3 is made up of 12 amino acids. In nucleotides, the CDR3 is TGTGCCAGCAGCCCAATCGGGGGTGGCTACACCTTC. Protein sequence: CASSPIGGGYTF.

V and J are TRBV6-5 and TRBJ1-2; D is possibly TRBD1 (6 bases). Germline V gives CDR1 MNHEY, CDR2 SVGAGI. V lost 6 bases to trimming and J lost 0 bases, with 14 bases between them. The CDR3 spans 15 residues. CDR3 sequence: CASRQGRTPNYGYTF. DNA for the CDR3: TGTGCCAGCAGACAGGGACGAACCCCTAACTATGGCTACACCTTC.

V is TRBV6-5 and J is TRBJ1-2; D ambiguous. From germline, CDR1 is MNHEY and CDR2 SVGAGI. The CDR3 has 14 residues. Trimming cost V 2 bases and J 4 bases, with 11 bases left between them. This CDR3 is CASSYIPGGYGYTF. The CDR3 coding sequence is TGTGCCAGCAGTTACATACCAGGAGGCTATGGCTACACCTTC.

A word on this clone: The junction departs from germline at one end; a sequencing error may be responsible. The rearrangement links TRBV7-3 to TRBJ2-3, with D possibly TRBD1 on 5 matching bases. The CDR3 consists of 11 residues. The germline CDR1 and CDR2 sequences are SGHTA and FQGTGA. The CDR3 is CSSSPGDTQYF. Here the CDR3 DNA reads TGTTCCAGCAGCCCAGGGGATACGCAGTATTTT.

The rearrangement links TRBV7-2 to TRBJ2-7; 10 bases are a match to TRBD1. Germline trimming cut 5 bases from V and 2 bases from J; bases unmatched to any gene: 12. CDR1 and CDR2 (germline): SGHTA, FQGNSA. This CDR3 region has 17 residues. Here the CDR3 DNA reads TGTGCCAGCAGCGGACTACCGGGACAGGGGACTCCCTACGAGCAGTACTTC. The encoded protein is CASSGLPGQGTPYEQYF.

This chain joins TRBV6-1 and TRBJ1-1; a possible D gene is TRBD1 (6 bases). This CDR3 contains 14 residues. Germline loops: CDR1 MNHNS, CDR2 SASEGT. The V end was cut by 2 bases, the J end by 5 bases, with 12 bases between. DNA of the CDR3: TGTGCCAGCAGTGAAAGGTACAGGGATACTGAAGCTTTCTTT. Translated: CASSERYRDTEAFF.

In DNA, the CDR3 is TGTGCCAGCAGCTTTGGACAGAGACGACCCCTCCACTTT. This gives the protein CASSFGQRRPLHF. The rearrangement links TRBV7-2 to TRBJ1-6; tentatively, D is TRBD1 (6 bases). The CDR3 is 13 amino acids. Trimming pared 3 bases from V and 12 bases from J, leaving 12 bases between. Looked up from germline, CDR1 is SGHTA and CDR2 is FQGNSA.

The V call is TRBV13, the J call TRBJ1-2, with a possible D match to TRBD1 (6 bases). The CDR3 totals 14 residues. V was clipped by 1 base and J by 4 bases, with 10 bases between them. Germline V gene sequence: CDR1 PRHDT, CDR2 FYEKMQ (reference sequence). CDR3 in amino acids: CASSLDREGYGYTF. DNA for the CDR3: TGTGCCAGCAGCTTAGACAGGGAGGGCTATGGCTACACCTTC.

The sample holds a few counts of this clone. CDR3 in amino acids: CASSFDPGSHNEQFF. CDR3 DNA: TGCGCCAGCAGCTTTGATCCCGGGTCCCACAATGAGCAGTTCTTC. The chain couples TRBV5-1 to TRBJ2-1; D is undetermined. Germline V gene data show CDR1 as SGHRS and CDR2 as YFSETQ. V was pared by 2 bases and J by 5 bases, with 14 bases between. The CDR3 contains 15 residues.

V usage is TRBV5-1 and J usage is TRBJ1-1, with 9 bases matching TRBD1. Germline CDR1 is SGHRS and CDR2 is YFSETQ. Trimming took 3 bases from V and 1 from J; bases not matched to a gene: 7. The CDR3 runs 16 residues. The CDR3 sequence is CASSSYRGLSNTEAFF. The CDR3, as DNA: TGCGCCAGCAGCTCATACAGGGGGCTATCGAACACTGAAGCTTTCTTT. Supplemented by reference TRBV5-1 and TRBJ1-1, the full variable domain reads KAGVTQTPRYLIKTRGQQVTLSCSPISGHRSVSWYQQTPGQGLQFLFEYFSETQRNKGNFPGRFSGRQFSNSRSEMNVSTLELGDSALYLCASSSYRGLSNTEAFFGQGTRLTVV.

This clone was seen a few times. The V gene is TRBV4-3, the J gene TRBJ1-1, with D perhaps matching TRBD1 (6 bases). The CDR3 spans 16 residues. Germline CDR1 and CDR2: LGHNA and YSLEER. V dropped 3 bases and J dropped 2 bases, with 16 bases sitting between them. The CDR3 nucleotides are TGCGCCAGCAGCCAGGAGCCCGGACAGCTCAACACTGAAGCTTTCTTT. Protein: CASSQEPGQLNTEAFF.

This sequence joins TRBV25-1 and TRBJ2-7, with D possibly TRBD1 on 6 matching bases. Germline-derived CDR1 and CDR2 are MGHDK and SYGVNS. The V and J ends lost 5 bases and 7 bases respectively, with 21 bases between them. The CDR3 extends over 15 amino acids. The CDR3 sequence is CASSNRLQGVGEQYF. CDR3 nucleotide sequence: TGTGCCAGCAGTAATAGACTACAGGGAGTGGGGGAGCAGTACTTC.

The chain uses TRBV5-4 and TRBJ2-7; D is ambiguous. Germline lookup yields CDR1 SGHNT and CDR2 YYREEE (reference sequence). V was cut by 4 bases and J by 4 bases, with 12 bases left in between. This CDR3 has 13 residues. The CDR3 DNA sequence: TGTGCCAGCAGCGATGACTGGATGTACGAGCAGTACTTC. This codes for CASSDDWMYEQYF.

The V call is TRBV7-9, the J call TRBJ1-1, with TRBD1 matching 10 bases. Germline trimming cut 5 bases from V and 13 bases from J; bases unmatched to any gene: 7. Germline CDR1 and CDR2: SEHNR and FQNEAQ (reference sequence). The CDR3 is 12 amino acids. CDR3: CASSPAGDRGFF. The CDR3 nucleotides read TGTGCCAGCAGCCCAGCGGGGGACAGGGGTTTCTTT.

The V call is TRBV2, the J call TRBJ1-1; a possible D gene is TRBD1 (6 bases). The CDR3 extends over 13 amino acids. V lost 3 bases and J lost 10, with 15 bases in between. Germline V gives CDR1 SNHLY, CDR2 FYNNEI. The CDR3 spells CASSDEGQRGAFF. CDR3 nucleotide sequence: TGTGCCAGCAGTGATGAAGGACAGCGAGGAGCTTTCTTT. The variable domain in full, completed from reference TRBV2 and TRBJ1-1, reads EPEVTQTPSHQVTQMGQEVILRCVPISNHLYFYWYRQILGQKVEFLVSFYNNEISEKSEIFDDQFSVERPDGSNFTLKIRSTKLEDSAMYFCASSDEGQRGAFFGQGTRLTVV.

The chain combines TRBV5-1 with TRBJ2-1; tentative D call: TRBD2 (6 bases). Trimming stripped 0 bases from V and 3 bases from J, with 7 bases between. From germline, CDR1 is SGHRS and CDR2 YFSETQ. The CDR3 is 14 amino acids. CDR3 coding DNA: TGCGCCAGCAGCTTGGGGACTAACTACAATGAGCAGTTCTTC. Translated, it gives CASSLGTNYNEQFF.